Below, 3 T cell receptor beta chains from the same sample are listed, as sequenced in a study of blood T cell repertoires in COVID-19. Repertoires were generated with immunoSEQ multiplex PCR, while TCRdb's copy carries only in-frame clones and drops some. The profile shows roughly 120,000 clones, more than 75% of them singletons. Sample: peripheral blood. The receptors were gathered from a man aged 40-49 years with acute or convalescent COVID-19.

The chain joins TRBV12-2 to TRBJ2-7; TRBD1 reflects the table's D call only, with no check against the DNA. TRBV12-2 is classified as a pseudogene. The CDR3 runs to 16 residues. CDR3 in amino acids: CASRLDSRDVAYEQYF. For the CDR3, the DNA is TGTGCAAGTCGCTTAGACAGTAGAGACGTAGCCTACGAGCAGTACTTC.

This rearrangement joins TRBV24-1 to TRBJ2-3; 9 positions match TRBD2. Germline lookup yields CDR1 KGHDR and CDR2 SFDVKD. With 6 bases clipped from V and 4 bases from J, the junction kept 4 bases outside the gene matches. CDR3 length: 14 amino acids. The DNA of the CDR3 is TGTGCCACCAGTCCGTCTAGCGGGGCAGATACGCAGTATTTT. Amino acid sequence: CATSPSSGADTQYF.

The chain uses TRBV18 and TRBJ2-5, with D perhaps TRBD2 (5 bases). The length of the CDR3 is 14 residues. Looked up from germline, CDR1 is KGHSH and CDR2 is LQKENI. With 2 bases removed from V and 5 bases from J, the gap between germline ends came to 12 bases. In DNA, the CDR3 is TGTGCCAGCTCACCAGCCAGCCGAGGGGAGACCCAGTACTTC. Its protein product is CASSPASRGETQYF. Filled out from reference TRBV18 and TRBJ2-5, the complete variable domain reads NAGVMQNPRHLVRRRGQEARLRCSPMKGHSHVYWYRQLPEEGLKFMVYLQKENIIDESGMPKERFSAEFPKEGPSILRIQQVVRGDSAAYFCASSPASRGETQYFGPGTRLLVL.